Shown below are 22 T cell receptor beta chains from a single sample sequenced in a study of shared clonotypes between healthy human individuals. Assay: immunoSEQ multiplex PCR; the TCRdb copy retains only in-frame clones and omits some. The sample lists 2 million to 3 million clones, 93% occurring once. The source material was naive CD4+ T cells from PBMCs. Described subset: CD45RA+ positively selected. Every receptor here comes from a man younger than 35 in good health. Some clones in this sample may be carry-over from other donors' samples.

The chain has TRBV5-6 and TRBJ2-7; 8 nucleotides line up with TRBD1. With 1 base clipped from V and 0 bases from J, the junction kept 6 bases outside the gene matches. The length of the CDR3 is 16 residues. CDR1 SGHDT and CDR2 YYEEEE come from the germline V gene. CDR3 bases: TGTGCCAGCAGCTTGTACGGGGACAGGCTCTCCTACGAGCAGTACTTC. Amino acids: CASSLYGDRLSYEQYF.

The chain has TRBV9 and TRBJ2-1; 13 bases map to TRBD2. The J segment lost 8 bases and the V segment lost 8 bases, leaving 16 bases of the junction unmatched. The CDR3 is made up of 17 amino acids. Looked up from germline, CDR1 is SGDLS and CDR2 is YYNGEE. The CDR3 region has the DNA TGTGCCAGTGGAAAGGGGGGAGGACTAGCGGGAGTCGATGAGCAGTTCTTC. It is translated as CASGKGGGLAGVDEQFF.

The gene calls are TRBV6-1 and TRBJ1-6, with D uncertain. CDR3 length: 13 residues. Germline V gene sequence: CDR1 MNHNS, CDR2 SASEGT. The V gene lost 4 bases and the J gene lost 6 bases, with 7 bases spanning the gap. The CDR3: CASSGPSNSPLHF. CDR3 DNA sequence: TGTGCCAGCAGTGGCCCTTCTAATTCACCCCTCCACTTT.

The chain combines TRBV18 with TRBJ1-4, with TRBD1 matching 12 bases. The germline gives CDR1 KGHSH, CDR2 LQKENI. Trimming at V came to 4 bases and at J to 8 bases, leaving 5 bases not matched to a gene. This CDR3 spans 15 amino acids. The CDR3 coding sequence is TGTGCCAGCTCACTCGGGACAGGGGGCCGCGAAAAACTGTTTTTT. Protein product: CASSLGTGGREKLFF. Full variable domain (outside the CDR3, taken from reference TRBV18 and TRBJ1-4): NAGVMQNPRHLVRRRGQEARLRCSPMKGHSHVYWYRQLPEEGLKFMVYLQKENIIDESGMPKERFSAEFPKEGPSILRIQQVVRGDSAAYFCASSLGTGGREKLFFGSGTQLSVL.

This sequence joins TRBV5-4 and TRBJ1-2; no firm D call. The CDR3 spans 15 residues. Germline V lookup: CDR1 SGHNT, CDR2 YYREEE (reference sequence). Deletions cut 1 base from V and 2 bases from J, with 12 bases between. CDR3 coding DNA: TGTGCCAGCAGCTTGCGTTTGGGTCAGAACTATGGCTACACCTTC. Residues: CASSLRLGQNYGYTF.

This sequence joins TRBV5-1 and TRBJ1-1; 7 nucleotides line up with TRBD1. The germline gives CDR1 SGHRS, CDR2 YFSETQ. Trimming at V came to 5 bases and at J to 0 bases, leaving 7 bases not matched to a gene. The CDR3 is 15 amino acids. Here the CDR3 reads CASSDPQGMNTEAFF. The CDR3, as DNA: TGCGCCAGCAGTGACCCACAGGGGATGAACACTGAAGCTTTCTTT.

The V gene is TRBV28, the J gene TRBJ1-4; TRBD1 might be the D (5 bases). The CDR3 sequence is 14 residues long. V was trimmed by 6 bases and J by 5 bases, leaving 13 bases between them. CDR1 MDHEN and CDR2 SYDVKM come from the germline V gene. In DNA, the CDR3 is TGTGCCAGCAGGGAAGGGGCAGGGAATGAAAAACTGTTTTTT. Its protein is CASREGAGNEKLFF.

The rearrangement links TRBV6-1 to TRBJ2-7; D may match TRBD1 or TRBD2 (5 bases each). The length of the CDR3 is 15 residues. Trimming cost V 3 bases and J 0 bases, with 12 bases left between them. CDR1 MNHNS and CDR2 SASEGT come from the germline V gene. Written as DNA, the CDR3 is TGTGCCAGCAGTGATCTCGGGACCTTCTCCTACGAGCAGTACTTC. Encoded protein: CASSDLGTFSYEQYF.

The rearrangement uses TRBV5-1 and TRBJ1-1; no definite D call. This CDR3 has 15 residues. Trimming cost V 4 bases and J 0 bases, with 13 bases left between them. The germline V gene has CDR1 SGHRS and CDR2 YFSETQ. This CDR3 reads CASSRAQALNTEAFF. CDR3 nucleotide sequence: TGCGCCAGCAGCAGGGCCCAAGCTTTGAACACTGAAGCTTTCTTT.

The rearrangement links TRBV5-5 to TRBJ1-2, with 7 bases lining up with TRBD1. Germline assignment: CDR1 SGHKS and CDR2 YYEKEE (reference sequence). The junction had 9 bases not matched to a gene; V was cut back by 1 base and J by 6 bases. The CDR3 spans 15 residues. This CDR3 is CASSLIGTADNGYTF. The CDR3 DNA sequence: TGTGCCAGCAGCTTGATAGGGACAGCCGACAATGGCTACACCTTC.

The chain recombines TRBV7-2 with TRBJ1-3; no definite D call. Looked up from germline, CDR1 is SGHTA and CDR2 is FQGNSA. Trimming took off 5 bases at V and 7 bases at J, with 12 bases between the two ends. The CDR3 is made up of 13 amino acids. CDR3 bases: TGTGCCAGCAGCAGCTGGGGTGAGAACACCATATATTTT. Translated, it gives CASSSWGENTIYF. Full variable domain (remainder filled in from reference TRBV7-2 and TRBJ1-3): GAGVSQSPSNKVTEKGKDVELRCDPISGHTALYWYRQSLGQGLEFLIYFQGNSAPDKSGLPSDRFSAERTGGSVSTLTIQRTQQEDSAVYLCASSSWGENTIYFGEGSWLTVV.

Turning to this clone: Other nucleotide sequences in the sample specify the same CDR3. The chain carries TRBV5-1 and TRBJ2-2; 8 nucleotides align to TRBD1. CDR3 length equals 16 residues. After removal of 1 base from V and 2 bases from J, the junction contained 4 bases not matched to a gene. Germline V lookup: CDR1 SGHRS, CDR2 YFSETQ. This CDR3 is CASSLFAGGNTGELFF. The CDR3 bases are TGCGCCAGCAGCTTGTTTGCAGGGGGCAACACCGGGGAGCTGTTTTTT.

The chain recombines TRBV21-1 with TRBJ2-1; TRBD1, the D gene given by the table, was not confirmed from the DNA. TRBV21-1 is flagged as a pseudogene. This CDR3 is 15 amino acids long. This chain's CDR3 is CASSNRDPGGDEQFF. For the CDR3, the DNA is TGTGCCAGCTCCAACCGGGACCCAGGGGGCGATGAGCAGTTCTTC.

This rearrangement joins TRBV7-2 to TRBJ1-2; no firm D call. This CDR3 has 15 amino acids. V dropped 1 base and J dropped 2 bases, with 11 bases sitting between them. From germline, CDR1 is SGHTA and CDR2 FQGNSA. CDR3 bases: TGTGCCAGCAGCTTAGGATCCCGAGGGAACTATGGCTACACCTTC. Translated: CASSLGSRGNYGYTF.

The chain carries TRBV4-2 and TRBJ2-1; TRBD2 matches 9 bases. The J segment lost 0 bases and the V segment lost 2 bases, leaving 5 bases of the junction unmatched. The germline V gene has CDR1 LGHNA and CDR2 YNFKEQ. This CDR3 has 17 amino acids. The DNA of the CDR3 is TGTGCCAGCAGCCAAAGACTAGCGGAGAGCTCCTACAATGAGCAGTTCTTC. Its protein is CASSQRLAESSYNEQFF.

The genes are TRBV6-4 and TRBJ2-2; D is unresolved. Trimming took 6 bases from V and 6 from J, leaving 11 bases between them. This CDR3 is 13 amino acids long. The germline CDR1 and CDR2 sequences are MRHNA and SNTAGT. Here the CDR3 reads CASRAPGAGELFF. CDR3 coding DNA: TGTGCCAGCAGAGCTCCGGGTGCCGGGGAGCTGTTTTTT.

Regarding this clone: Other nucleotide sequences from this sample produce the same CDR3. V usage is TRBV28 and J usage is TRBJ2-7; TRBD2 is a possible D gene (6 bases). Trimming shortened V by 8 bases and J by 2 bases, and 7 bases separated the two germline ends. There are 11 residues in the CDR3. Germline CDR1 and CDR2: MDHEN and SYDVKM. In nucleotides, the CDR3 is TGTGCCAGCGGAGGGCCCTACGAGCAGTACTTC. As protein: CASGGPYEQYF.

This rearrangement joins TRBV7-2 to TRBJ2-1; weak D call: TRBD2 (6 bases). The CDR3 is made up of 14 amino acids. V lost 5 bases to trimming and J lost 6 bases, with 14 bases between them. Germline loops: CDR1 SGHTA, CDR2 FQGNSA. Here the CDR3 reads CASSKGLASNEQFF. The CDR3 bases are TGTGCCAGCAGCAAGGGACTGGCATCCAATGAGCAGTTCTTC.

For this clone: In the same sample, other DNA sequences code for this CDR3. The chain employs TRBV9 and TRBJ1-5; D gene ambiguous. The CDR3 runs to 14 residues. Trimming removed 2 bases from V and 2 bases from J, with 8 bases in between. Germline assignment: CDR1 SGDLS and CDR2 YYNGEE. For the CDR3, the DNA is TGTGCCAGCAGCGTGGCCCCGGGCAATCAGCCCCAGCATTTT. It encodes CASSVAPGNQPQHF.

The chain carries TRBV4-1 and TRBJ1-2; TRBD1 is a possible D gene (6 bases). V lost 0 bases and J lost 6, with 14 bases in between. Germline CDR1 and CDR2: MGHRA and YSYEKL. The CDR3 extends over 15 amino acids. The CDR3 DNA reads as TGCGCCAGCAGCCAAGAAGAGAACAGGGTCCATGGCTACACCTTC. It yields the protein CASSQEENRVHGYTF.

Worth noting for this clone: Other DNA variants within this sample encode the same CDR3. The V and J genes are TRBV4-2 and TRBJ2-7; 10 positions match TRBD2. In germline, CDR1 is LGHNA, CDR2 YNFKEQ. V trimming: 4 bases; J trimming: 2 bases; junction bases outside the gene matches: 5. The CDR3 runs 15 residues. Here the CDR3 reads CASSRGTSEAYEQYF. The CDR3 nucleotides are TGTGCCAGCAGCCGAGGGACTAGCGAGGCCTACGAGCAGTACTTC.

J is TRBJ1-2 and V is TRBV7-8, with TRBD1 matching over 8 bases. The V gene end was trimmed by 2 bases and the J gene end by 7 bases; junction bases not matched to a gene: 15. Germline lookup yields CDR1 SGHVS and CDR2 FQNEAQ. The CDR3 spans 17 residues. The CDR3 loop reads CASSLRTNLDRGPGYTF. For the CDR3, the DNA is TGTGCCAGCAGCTTAAGGACCAATCTCGACAGGGGCCCTGGCTACACCTTC.